Detailed here is one TCR beta chain. Its antigen is as yet unknown. Looked up from germline, CDR1 is DFQATT and CDR2 is SNEGSKA (reference sequence). The CDR3 totals 16 residues. This sample was included in a study of T cells expressing NK-cell markers. About the study: Among the eight sequenced donors, seven tested HCMV-seropositive and one tested seronegative.

As the method of synthesis, 5'RACE template switching with UMIs yielded TCR beta cDNA. TCRdb re-analyzed the 5' RACE reads; it lists each CDR3 protein once, without DNA. In total, the table holds 150,000 to 200,000 distinct CDR3 sequences. Points from the study as a whole: Whether the expanded NKG2C+ T cell clones recognized HCMV remained unclear. Several donors likewise had their CD3+CD56-NKG2C+ fraction led by these clonotypes.

The source of this sequence is a woman aged 18-70 years in good health. The chain couples TRBV20-1 to TRBJ1-6. The source material was blood T cells: a sorted CD56 or NKG2C T cell subset, CD4+ or CD8+ T cells, or bulk PBMC T cells (not recorded which). The CDR3 sequence: CSARDEGRIYNSPLHF.